This is a list of T cell receptor beta chains from one sample in a study of vaccination effects on CD4 cells after COVID-19. Repertoires were generated with immunoSEQ multiplex PCR, while TCRdb's copy carries only in-frame clones and drops some. The data show tens of thousands of clones, roughly 73% seen once. For these TCRs, the target antigens are not known. The input for sequencing was CD4+ T cells from PBMCs cultured with HCoV-OC43 spike peptides, taken before COVID-19 vaccination. These receptors all come from a human donor who received a COVID-19 vaccine. Each CDR3 is given with its conserved first and last residue. Each record gives: V gene, clone size, J gene, D gene, CDR3 protein, CDR3 DNA. The D gene is left open where the match is weak. Rows may omit the clone size; those that give it use once, few, many or a size class.

TRBV2	.	TRBJ1-6	.	CASSGRRGTNSPLHF	TGTGCCAGCAGTGGGAGGCGGGGGACGAATTCACCCCTCCACTTT
TRBV5-1	.	TRBJ1-1	TRBD1	CASSTDRAGILGTEAFF	TGCGCCAGCAGCACCGACAGGGCAGGAATTCTGGGCACTGAAGCTTTCTTT
TRBV7-3	.	TRBJ2-3	.	CASSLTLAGDTQYF	TGTGCCAGCAGCTTAACTCTAGCCGGAGATACGCAGTATTTT
TRBV24-1	.	TRBJ2-3	.	CATSDSPSDTQYF	TGTGCCACCAGTGATTCACCGAGCGATACGCAGTATTTT
TRBV6-6	.	TRBJ1-2	.	CASSYSISGGDYGYTF	TGTGCCAGCAGTTACTCGATTTCGGGAGGCGACTATGGCTACACCTTC
TRBV6-5	.	TRBJ2-1	TRBD2	CASRQLAGGNEQFF	TGTGCCAGCAGGCAACTAGCGGGGGGTAATGAGCAGTTCTTC
TRBV7-9	.	TRBJ2-3	.	CASSLGWGNSGDADTQYF	TGTGCCAGCAGCTTAGGTTGGGGGAATTCGGGGGATGCAGATACGCAGTATTTT
TRBV5-1	.	TRBJ2-2	.	CASSLNRATNTGELFF	TGCGCCAGCAGCTTGAACCGGGCGACTAACACCGGGGAGCTGTTTTTT
TRBV9	.	TRBJ1-1	.	CASSVAGLNTEAFF	TGTGCCAGCAGCGTGGCAGGGTTGAACACTGAAGCTTTCTTT
TRBV5-1	once	TRBJ2-5	.	CASSLIGGSQETQYF	TGCGCCAGCAGCTTGATTGGGGGGTCGCAAGAGACCCAGTACTTC
TRBV28	.	TRBJ2-1	TRBD1	CASSHGQGTYNEQFF	TGTGCCAGCAGCCACGGACAGGGGACCTACAATGAGCAGTTCTTC
TRBV3-1/TRBV3-2	few	TRBJ1-1	TRBD1	CASSSPPGQVNTEAFF	TGTGCCAGCAGCTCCCCGCCGGGACAGGTTAACACTGAAGCTTTCTTT
TRBV15	.	TRBJ2-5	TRBD2	CATRPLLAGDHQETQYF	TGTGCCACCAGACCTTTACTAGCGGGGGACCACCAAGAGACCCAGTACTTC
TRBV7-2	.	TRBJ1-1	.	CASSFQLGGTEAFF	TGTGCCAGCAGCTTTCAGCTAGGAGGCACTGAAGCTTTCTTT
TRBV4-1	.	TRBJ1-2	TRBD1	CASSLGQGYGYTF	TGCGCCAGCAGCCTCGGACAGGGCTATGGCTACACCTTC
TRBV3-1/TRBV3-2	.	TRBJ2-3	.	CASSEKRGDTQYF	TGTGCCAGCAGCGAGAAACGGGGCGATACGCAGTATTTT
TRBV30	.	TRBJ1-1	TRBD1	CAWSASRDRATEAFF	TGTGCCTGGAGTGCGTCCCGGGACAGGGCCACTGAAGCTTTCTTT
TRBV2	.	TRBJ2-5	.	CASSASEIETQYF	TGTGCCAGCAGTGCTAGCGAGATAGAGACCCAGTACTTC
TRBV9	.	TRBJ2-2	TRBD2	CASSRLAGRNTGELFF	TGTGCCAGCAGCAGACTAGCGGGGAGGAACACCGGGGAGCTGTTTTTT
TRBV24-1	.	TRBJ1-5	TRBD1	CATSDGTGSGQPQHF	TGTGCCACCAGTGATGGGACAGGGAGTGGACAGCCCCAGCATTTT
TRBV10-1	.	TRBJ2-3	.	CASSDPGVASTDTQYF	TGCGCCAGCAGTGACCCGGGGGTCGCGAGCACAGATACGCAGTATTTT
TRBV6-5	.	TRBJ1-2	.	CASSYSIGQANYGYTF	TGTGCCAGCAGTTACTCTATAGGACAAGCTAACTATGGCTACACCTTC
TRBV6-2/TRBV6-3	.	TRBJ1-1	TRBD1	CASSRDSLTEAFF	TGTGCCAGCAGTCGGGACAGTCTTACTGAAGCTTTCTTT
TRBV7-3	.	TRBJ2-1	.	CASSRLRAGALNEQFF	TGTGCCAGCAGTCGTCTTCGGGCGGGGGCCTTAAATGAGCAGTTCTTC
TRBV28	few	TRBJ2-2	TRBD1	CASSPQGAFWAGELFF	TGTGCCAGCAGTCCACAGGGGGCCTTTTGGGCCGGGGAGCTGTTTTTT
TRBV7-8	few	TRBJ1-4	TRBD1	CASSQQGGYEKLFF	TGTGCCAGCAGCCAACAGGGGGGATATGAAAAACTGTTTTTT
TRBV6-1	.	TRBJ1-2	TRBD1	CASSEGWTGRYGYTF	TGTGCCAGCAGTGAAGGGTGGACAGGGAGATATGGCTACACCTTC
TRBV15	.	TRBJ2-3	.	CATSREVVPSTDTQYF	TGTGCCACCAGCAGAGAGGTGGTCCCTAGCACAGATACGCAGTATTTT
TRBV7-2	.	TRBJ2-5	TRBD2	CASSSTGTSGGAGKTQYF	TGTGCCAGCAGCTCCACTGGGACTAGCGGGGGGGCGGGGAAGACCCAGTACTTC
TRBV19	.	TRBJ1-2	TRBD1	CASREGTDIYGYTF	TGTGCCAGTAGAGAAGGGACAGACATCTATGGCTACACCTTC
TRBV7-9	once	TRBJ2-3	TRBD2	CASSPPGLVDRPDTQYF	TGTGCCAGCAGCCCGCCGGGACTAGTGGACCGGCCAGATACGCAGTATTTT
TRBV6-5	few	TRBJ1-6	.	CASWTQPSSPLHF	TGTGCCAGCTGGACCCAACCCAGTTCACCCCTCCACTTT
TRBV5-4	once	TRBJ2-3	.	CASSPGHRSPTDTQYF	TGTGCCAGCAGCCCGGGCCATAGAAGTCCCACAGATACGCAGTATTTT
TRBV4-3	.	TRBJ2-3	.	CASSQVGAGTDTQYF	TGCGCCAGCAGCCAAGTGGGGGCTGGGACAGATACGCAGTATTTT
TRBV5-1	.	TRBJ2-5	.	CASSGAGQQGETQYF	TGCGCCAGCAGCGGGGCGGGACAGCAAGGAGAGACCCAGTACTTC
TRBV7-9	.	TRBJ2-2	.	CASSLAGASTGELFF	TGTGCCAGCAGCTTAGCCGGGGCGTCCACCGGGGAGCTGTTTTTT
TRBV3-1/TRBV3-2	.	TRBJ2-2	.	CASSLRTSIGIVTGELFF	TGTGCCAGCAGCCTACGGACATCCATTGGGATTGTCACCGGGGAGCTGTTTTTT
TRBV19	.	TRBJ2-1	TRBD1	CASSRDRGLGPSFF	TGTGCCAGTAGTCGGGACAGGGGACTCGGACCGTCGTTCTTC
TRBV6-2/TRBV6-3	.	TRBJ2-1	TRBD1	CASSLGQTYNEQFF	TGTGCCAGCAGTTTGGGACAGACCTACAATGAGCAGTTCTTC
TRBV7-3	once	TRBJ2-3	.	CAGRDTQYF	TGTGCCGGAAGGGATACGCAGTATTTT